This T cell receptor (beta chain) was captured by sequencing in a study of beta chain features in type 1 diabetes. Overall study results and limits: There was a moderate but significant shortening of TCRB CDR3s in all four CD4+ subsets of Type 1 diabetes patients. Compared with healthy donors, patients appeared to share more similar naive, central memory and regulatory TCRB repertoires.

V was clipped by 2 bases and J by 3 bases, with 17 bases between them. CDR1 is LNHDA and CDR2 is SQIVND in the germline V gene (reference sequence). The CDR3 totals 16 residues. Notes on this clone: Its antigen is unidentified.

Expressed TCRB transcripts were sequenced because the isolated RNA had all been reverse transcribed beforehand. Samples drawn from stem cell-like memory T cells averaged roughly 950,000 reads. Profiling relied on immunoSEQ multiplex PCR, and the TCRdb table lists in-frame clones only, not all of them. The sample yields 110,000 or so clones, 30% to 40% seen once. The source of this sequence is a woman younger than 30 in good health. Material: stem cell memory CD4+ T cells from blood. The rearrangement joins TRBV19 to TRBJ2-7; tentatively, D is TRBD2 (6 bases). CDR3 coding DNA: TGTGCCAGTAGTATATCGGCCGGTAGCGGTAACTACGAGCAGTACTTC. Encoded protein: CASSISAGSGNYEQYF.